These 8 T cell receptor beta chains originate from one sample sequenced in a study of cytomegalovirus exposure and HLA in healthy donors. The study ran its PCR with 60 Vbeta and 13 Jbeta primers. Clones were read by immunoSEQ multiplex PCR, and TCRdb kept only the in-frame ones, dropping some. The table lists about 160,000 clones, around 75% of them singletons. Sequenced sample: PBMCs. The source is a human donor in good health.

This sequence joins TRBV5-4 and TRBJ1-1, with D unclear. The length of the CDR3 is 17 residues. V was cut by 0 bases and J by 0 bases, with 15 bases left in between. CDR1 and CDR2 from the germline V gene are SGHNT and YYREEE (reference sequence). The CDR3 nucleotides are TGTGCCAGCAGCTTGGCCAGTGGTGTAAACATGAACACTGAAGCTTTCTTT. This gives the protein CASSLASGVNMNTEAFF.

The chain joins TRBV19 to TRBJ1-2; the D is unclear. This CDR3 is 13 amino acids long. The germline V and J ends were trimmed by 1 base and 7 bases, with 10 bases remaining between them. Germline CDR1 and CDR2: LNHDA and SQIVND (reference sequence). CDR3 sequence (DNA): TGTGCCAGTAGTATAGGGGCCGTCCGTGGCTACACCTTC. This codes for CASSIGAVRGYTF.

The chain employs TRBV30 and TRBJ1-5; TRBD1 aligns across 8 bases. This CDR3 is built from 15 residues. V shed 2 bases, J shed 3 bases, and the junction held 6 bases outside the gene matches. The V gene's germline CDR1 is GTSNPN and CDR2 SVGIG (reference sequence). The CDR3 spells CAWSFPDRANQPQHF. The CDR3 DNA sequence: TGTGCCTGGAGTTTTCCGGACAGGGCCAATCAGCCCCAGCATTTT. Supplemented by reference TRBV30 and TRBJ1-5, the full variable domain reads SQTIHQWPATLVQPVGSPLSLECTVEGTSNPNLYWYRQAAGRGLQLLFYSVGIGQISSEVPQNLSASRPQDRQFILSSKKLLLSDSGFYLCAWSFPDRANQPQHFGDGTRLSIL.

The chain recombines TRBV6-1 with TRBJ2-3; 7 bases map to TRBD2. CDR3 size: 13 residues. The germline gives CDR1 MNHNS, CDR2 SASEGT. Losses at the gene ends were 7 bases for V and 6 bases for J; bases not matched to a gene: 7. CDR3 loop: CASTSGGWDTQYF. In DNA, the CDR3 is TGTGCCAGCACTAGCGGAGGATGGGATACGCAGTATTTT.

V and J are TRBV5-4 and TRBJ2-2; a possible D gene is TRBD1 (6 bases). This CDR3 region has 16 residues. Germline loops: CDR1 SGHNT, CDR2 YYREEE (reference sequence). V was shortened by 0 bases and J by 1 base, with 10 bases between the two germline ends. The CDR3 DNA sequence: TGTGCCAGCAGCTTGGCGGTGGGACAGAACACCGGGGAGCTGTTTTTT. As protein: CASSLAVGQNTGELFF.

Details on this clone: A junction end diverges from the germline sequence, so it may reflect a read error. The J gene is TRBJ2-1, the V gene TRBV27, with 10 nucleotides matching TRBD1. The CDR3 covers 16 residues. CDR1 is MNHEY and CDR2 is SMNVEV in the germline V gene (reference sequence). CDR3 DNA sequence: TGTGCCAGCAGATTATCCGGGACAGGGGCGCACAATGAGCAGTTCTTC. Translating it yields CASRLSGTGAHNEQFF.

This chain connects TRBV5-6 to TRBJ1-6; possibly TRBD1 for D (6 bases). CDR1 and CDR2 from the germline V gene are SGHDT and YYEEEE. This CDR3 has 16 amino acids. V lost 0 bases and J 6 bases, leaving 13 bases between the germline ends. The CDR3 protein is CASSLGPGQTNSPLHF. As DNA, the CDR3 is TGTGCCAGCAGCTTGGGGCCCGGACAGACTAATTCACCCCTCCACTTT.

With regard to this clone: The junction does not match germline at one end; this may be a read error. This chain links TRBV19 with TRBJ2-7; possible D gene TRBD1, 7 bases. The germline CDR1 and CDR2 sequences are LNHDA and SQIVND (reference sequence). The CDR3 runs 10 residues. For the CDR3, the DNA is TGTGCCAGTGGAGACAGGGAGGCTTTTTTC. It is translated as CASGDREAFF.